Sequencing of this TCR beta chain was carried out in a study of T cell repertoires in cytomegalovirus infection. Study-wide findings and caveats: It was HLA-C-restricted CMV-specific TCR beta clonotypes that dominated the response ex vivo.

TCRdb called the reads again in MiXCR, with one record for every CDR3 protein. The table includes about 160,000 distinct CDR3 sequences, approximately 17% detected once. V shed 1 base and J shed 2 bases, with 11 bases lying between them. There are 15 residues in the CDR3. CDR1 is SEHNR, CDR2 FQNEAQ, per germline (reference sequence). This clonotype was recorded a few times. Its antigen is currently unknown. The sequencing sample was made of CD8+ T cells from PBMCs. This receptor was taken from a human donor in good health (CMV status not recorded). Some clones in this sample may be carry-over from other donors' samples. The chain couples TRBV7-9 to TRBJ2-5; TRBD1 is a possible D gene (5 bases). The CDR3 here is CASSLGVTDQETQYF. As DNA, the CDR3 is TGTGCCAGCAGCTTAGGTGTGACAGATCAAGAGACCCAGTACTTC.